The clone carrying this T cell receptor beta chain was seen a handful of times. Its specificity is unknown. These data originate in a study of T cell responses to AZD1222 COVID-19 vaccine. Overall study: Second-dose recipients at about 4 or about 12 weeks were treated as one pooled group. Study-level results: After two AZD1222 doses, spike-specific TCR breadth and depth rose versus day 0.

The V and J ends lost 4 bases and 2 bases, in that order; junction bases with no gene match: 4. CDR1 and CDR2 from the germline V gene are MNHEY and SVGEGT. The CDR3 is 15 amino acids. Method: immunoSEQ multiplex PCR; TCRdb's copy keeps in-frame clones and lacks some. The table has 45,000 to 55,000 clones, 84% seen once. The chain joins TRBV6-2 or TRBV6-3 to TRBJ1-5; 8 bases are a match to TRBD1. The TCR was taken from an adult in good health. The sample in question was peripheral blood, obtained on day 0 of AZD1222 vaccination. Here the CDR3 reads CASSSGGGGNQPQHF. The DNA of the CDR3 is TGTGCCAGCAGTTCAGGGGGCGGAGGCAATCAGCCCCAGCATTTT.